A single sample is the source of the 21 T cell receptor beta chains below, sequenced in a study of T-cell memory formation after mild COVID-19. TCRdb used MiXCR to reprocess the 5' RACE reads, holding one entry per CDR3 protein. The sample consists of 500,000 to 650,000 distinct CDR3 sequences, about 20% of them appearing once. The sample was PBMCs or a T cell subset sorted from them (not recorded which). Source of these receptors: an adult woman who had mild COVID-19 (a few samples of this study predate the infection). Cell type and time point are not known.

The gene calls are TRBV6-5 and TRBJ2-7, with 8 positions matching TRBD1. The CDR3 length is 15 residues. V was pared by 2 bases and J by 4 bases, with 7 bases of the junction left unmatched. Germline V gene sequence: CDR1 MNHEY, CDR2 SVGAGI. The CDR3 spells CASSYTQGAVYEQYF. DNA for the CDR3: TGTGCCAGCAGTTACACCCAGGGGGCGGTTTACGAGCAGTACTTC.

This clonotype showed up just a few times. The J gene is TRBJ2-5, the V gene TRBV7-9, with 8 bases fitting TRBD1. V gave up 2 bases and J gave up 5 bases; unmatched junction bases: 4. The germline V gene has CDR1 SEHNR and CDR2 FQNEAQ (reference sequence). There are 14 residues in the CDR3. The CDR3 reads CASSLNRGWETQYF. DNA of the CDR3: TGTGCCAGCAGCTTAAACAGGGGGTGGGAGACCCAGTACTTC.

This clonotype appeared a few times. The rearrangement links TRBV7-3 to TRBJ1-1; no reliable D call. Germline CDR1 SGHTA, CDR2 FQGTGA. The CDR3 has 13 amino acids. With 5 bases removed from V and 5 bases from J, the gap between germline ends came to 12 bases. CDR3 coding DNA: TGTGCCAGCAGCCAACAGTCAGGAACTGAAGCTTTCTTT. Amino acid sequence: CASSQQSGTEAFF.

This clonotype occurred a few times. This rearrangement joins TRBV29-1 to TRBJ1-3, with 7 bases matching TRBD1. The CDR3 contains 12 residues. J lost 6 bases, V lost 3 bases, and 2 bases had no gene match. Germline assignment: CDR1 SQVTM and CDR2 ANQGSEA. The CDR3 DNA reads TGCAGCGTTGACCAGGGGGAAAACACCATATATTTT. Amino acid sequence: CSVDQGENTIYF.

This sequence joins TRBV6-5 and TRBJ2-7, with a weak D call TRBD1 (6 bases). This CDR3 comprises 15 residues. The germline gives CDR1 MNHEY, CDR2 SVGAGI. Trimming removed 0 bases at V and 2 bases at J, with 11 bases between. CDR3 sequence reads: CASSYSNRAPYEQYF. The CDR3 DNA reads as TGTGCCAGCAGTTACTCGAACAGGGCCCCCTACGAGCAGTACTTC.

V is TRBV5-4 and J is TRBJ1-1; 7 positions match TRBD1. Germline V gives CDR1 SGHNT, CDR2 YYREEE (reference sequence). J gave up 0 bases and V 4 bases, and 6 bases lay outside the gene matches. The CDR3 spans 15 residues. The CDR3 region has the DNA TGTGCCAGCAGCAGGAAAGACAGGGTGAACACTGAAGCTTTCTTT. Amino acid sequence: CASSRKDRVNTEAFF. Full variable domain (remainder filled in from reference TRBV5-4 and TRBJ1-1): ETGVTQSPTHLIKTRGQQVTLRCSSQSGHNTVSWYQQALGQGPQFIFQYYREEENGRGNFPPRFSGLQFPNYSSELNVNALELDDSALYLCASSRKDRVNTEAFFGQGTRLTVV.

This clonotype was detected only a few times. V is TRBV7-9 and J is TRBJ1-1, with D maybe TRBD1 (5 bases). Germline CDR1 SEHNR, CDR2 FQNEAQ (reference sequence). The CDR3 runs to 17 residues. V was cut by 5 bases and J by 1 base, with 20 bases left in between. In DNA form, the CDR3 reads TGTGCCAGCAGCCAGGATAGGGCCAGGGCTAAGAACACTGAAGCTTTCTTT. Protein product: CASSQDRARAKNTEAFF.

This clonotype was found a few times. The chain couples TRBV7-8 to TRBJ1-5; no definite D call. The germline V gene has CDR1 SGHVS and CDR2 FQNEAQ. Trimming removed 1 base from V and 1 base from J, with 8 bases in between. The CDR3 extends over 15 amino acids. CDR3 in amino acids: CASSLGARSNQPQHF. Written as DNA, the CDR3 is TGTGCCAGCAGCTTAGGAGCAAGAAGCAATCAGCCCCAGCATTTT. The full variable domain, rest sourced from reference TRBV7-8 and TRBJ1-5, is GAGVSQSPRYKVAKRGQDVALRCDPISGHVSLFWYQQALGQGPEFLTYFQNEAQLDKSGLPSDRFFAERPEGSVSTLKIQRTQQEDSAVYLCASSLGARSNQPQHFGDGTRLSIL.

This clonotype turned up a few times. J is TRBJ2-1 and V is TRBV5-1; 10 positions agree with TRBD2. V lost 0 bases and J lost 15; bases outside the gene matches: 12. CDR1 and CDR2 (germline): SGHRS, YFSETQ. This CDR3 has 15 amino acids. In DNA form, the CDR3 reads TGCGCCAGCAGCTTGGGGGGAGGACTAGCGGTCATTCGGTTCTTC. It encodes CASSLGGGLAVIRFF.

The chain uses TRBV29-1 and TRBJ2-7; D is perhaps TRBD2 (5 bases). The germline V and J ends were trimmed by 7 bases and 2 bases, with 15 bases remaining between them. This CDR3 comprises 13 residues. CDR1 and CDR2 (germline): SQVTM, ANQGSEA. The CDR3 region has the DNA TGCAGCGCCAGAGGGCTGAATACCTACGAGCAGTACTTC. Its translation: CSARGLNTYEQYF.

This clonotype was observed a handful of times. The CDR3 is CATSDSRPETQYF. The CDR3 nucleotides read TGTGCCACCAGTGACAGTAGGCCAGAGACCCAGTACTTC. This chain links TRBV24-1 with TRBJ2-5; D is uncertain. From germline, CDR1 is KGHDR and CDR2 SFDVKD. The V end was cut by 4 bases, the J end by 4 bases, with 9 bases between. The CDR3 runs 13 residues.

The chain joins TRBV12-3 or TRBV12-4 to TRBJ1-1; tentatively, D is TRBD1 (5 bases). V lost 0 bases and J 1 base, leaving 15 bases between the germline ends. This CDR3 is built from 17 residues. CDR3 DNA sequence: TGTGCCAGCAGTTTAGCGAGGGGTAAGGAGGGGAACACTGAAGCTTTCTTT. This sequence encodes CASSLARGKEGNTEAFF.

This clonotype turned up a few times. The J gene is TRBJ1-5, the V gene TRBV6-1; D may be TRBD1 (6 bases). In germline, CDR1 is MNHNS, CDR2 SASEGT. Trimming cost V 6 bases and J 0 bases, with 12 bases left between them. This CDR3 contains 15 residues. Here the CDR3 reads CASRWTVNSNQPQHF. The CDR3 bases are TGTGCCAGCAGGTGGACAGTTAATAGCAATCAGCCCCAGCATTTT.

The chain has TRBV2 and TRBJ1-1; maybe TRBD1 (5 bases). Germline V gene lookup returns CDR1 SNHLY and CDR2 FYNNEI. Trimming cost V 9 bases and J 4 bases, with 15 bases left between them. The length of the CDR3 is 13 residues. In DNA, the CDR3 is TGTGCCAGAACGGACATGGGCGGCACTGAAGCTTTCTTT. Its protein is CARTDMGGTEAFF.

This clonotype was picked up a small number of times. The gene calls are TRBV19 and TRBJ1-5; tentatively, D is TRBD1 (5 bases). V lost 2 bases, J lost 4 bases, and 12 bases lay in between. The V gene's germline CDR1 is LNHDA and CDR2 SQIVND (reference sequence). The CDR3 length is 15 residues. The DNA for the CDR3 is TGTGCCAGTAGTATATTCAGGGTGGCTAATCAGCCCCAGCATTTT. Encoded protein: CASSIFRVANQPQHF.

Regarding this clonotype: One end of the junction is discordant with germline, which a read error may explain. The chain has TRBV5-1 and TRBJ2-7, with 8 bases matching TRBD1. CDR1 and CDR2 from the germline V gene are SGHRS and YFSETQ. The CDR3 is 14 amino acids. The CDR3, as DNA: TGTGCCAGCAGCATAAGACAGGGGTCCTACGAGCAGTACTTC. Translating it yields CASSIRQGSYEQYF. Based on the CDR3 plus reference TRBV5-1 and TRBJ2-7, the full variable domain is KAGVTQTPRYLIKTRGQQVTLSCSPISGHRSVSWYQQTPGQGLQFLFEYFSETQRNKGNFPGRFSGRQFSNSRSEMNVSTLELGDSALYLCASSIRQGSYEQYFGPGTRLTVT.

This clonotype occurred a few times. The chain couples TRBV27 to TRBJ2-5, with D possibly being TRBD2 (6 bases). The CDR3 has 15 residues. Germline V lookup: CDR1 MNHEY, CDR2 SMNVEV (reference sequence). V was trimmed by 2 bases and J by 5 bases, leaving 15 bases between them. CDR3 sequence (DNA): TGTGCCAGCAGTTTAGCCGGGGGAGAAGAGGAGACCCAGTACTTC. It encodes CASSLAGGEEETQYF.

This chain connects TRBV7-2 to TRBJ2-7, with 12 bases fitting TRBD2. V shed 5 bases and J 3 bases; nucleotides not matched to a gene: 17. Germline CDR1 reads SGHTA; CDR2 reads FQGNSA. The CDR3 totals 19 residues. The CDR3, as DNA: TGTGCCAGCAGCCCCCGGAGACTAGCGGGAGAGCTGACGCGCTACGAGCAGTACTTC. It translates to CASSPRRLAGELTRYEQYF.

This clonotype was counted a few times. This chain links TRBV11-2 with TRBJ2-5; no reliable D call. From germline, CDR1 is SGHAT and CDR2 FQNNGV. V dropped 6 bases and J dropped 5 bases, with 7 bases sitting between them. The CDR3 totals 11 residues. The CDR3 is CASRQMETQYF. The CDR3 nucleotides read TGTGCCAGCAGACAGATGGAGACCCAGTACTTC.

The CDR3 nucleotides are TGTGCCAGCCGGCCGCAGATTAATGAAAAACTGTTTTTT. Its translation is CASRPQINEKLFF. This sequence joins TRBV6-5 and TRBJ1-4, with no clear D. This CDR3 spans 13 amino acids. From germline, CDR1 is MNHEY and CDR2 SVGAGI. V lost 8 bases and J 4 bases, leaving 11 bases between the germline ends.

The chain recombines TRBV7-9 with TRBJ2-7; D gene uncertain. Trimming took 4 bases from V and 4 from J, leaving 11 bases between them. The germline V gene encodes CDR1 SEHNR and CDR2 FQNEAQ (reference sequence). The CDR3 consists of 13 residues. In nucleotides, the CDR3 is TGTGCCAGCAGCTCTCCCAACCAGTACGAGCAGTACTTC. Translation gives CASSSPNQYEQYF.